The rows below give T cell receptor beta chains drawn from one sample of a study of vaccination and CD4 T cells after COVID-19. TCRdb passed the PCR reads through MiXCR, listing each CDR3 protein once. The sample includes roughly 24,000 distinct CDR3 sequences, less than 65% of them seen just once. Antigen specificity for these receptors is unknown. The sequenced material came from CD4+ T cells from blood, cultured in vitro. The receptors originated from a human donor who had recovered from COVID-19. Both conserved end residues are part of each CDR3. D genes are given only for firm matches. Only some rows state a clone size, as once, few, many or a class for expanded clones.

TRBV2,TRBJ1-5,few,NA,CASRDNRTRPLISNQPQHF,TGTGCCAGCAGGGACAACCGGACGCGACCCCTTATAAGCAATCAGCCCCAGCATTTT
TRBV20-1,TRBJ2-3,NA,NA,CSARDMFLHASKDTQYF,TGCAGTGCTAGAGATATGTTCCTTCACGCTTCGAAAGATACGCAGTATTTT
TRBV28,TRBJ1-1,NA,NA,CASSLPINTEAFF,TGTGCCAGCAGTTTACCAATAAACACTGAAGCTTTCTTT
TRBV15,TRBJ1-1,few,NA,CATSRDSFGQNTEAFF,TGTGCCACCAGCAGAGATAGTTTTGGGCAGAACACTGAAGCTTTCTTT
TRBV7-9,TRBJ1-1,few,TRBD1,CASSSRTGVEAFF,TGTGCCAGCAGCTCACGGACAGGGGTTGAAGCTTTCTTT
TRBV20-1,TRBJ1-2,NA,TRBD1,CSASGWTGGWGGYTF,TGCAGTGCTAGCGGCTGGACAGGGGGCTGGGGTGGCTACACCTTC
TRBV6-1,TRBJ2-3,NA,NA,CASKRIKTTDTQYF,TGTGCCAGCAAACGGATCAAGACCACAGATACGCAGTATTTT
TRBV6-2/TRBV6-3,TRBJ1-1,once,NA,CASSFDRRGTEAFF,TGTGCCAGCAGTTTCGACAGGAGGGGGACTGAAGCTTTCTTT
TRBV20-1,TRBJ1-1,NA,NA,CSARDNTENTEAFF,TGCAGTGCTAGAGATAATACAGAGAACACTGAAGCTTTCTTT
TRBV6-1,TRBJ1-1,few,TRBD1,CASRPRRQGNTEAFF,TGTGCCAGCAGACCGCGGAGACAGGGAAACACTGAAGCTTTCTTT
TRBV27,TRBJ1-1,NA,TRBD1,CASSSPWTGGRTEAFF,TGTGCCAGCAGTTCCCCATGGACAGGGGGTAGGACTGAAGCTTTCTTT
TRBV2,TRBJ2-5,NA,NA,CASSDGAPRTGTQYF,TGTGCCAGCAGTGATGGCGCGCCACGGACGGGGACCCAGTACTTC
TRBV5-8,TRBJ2-1,NA,TRBD1,CASSPGGQSDEQFF,TGTGCCAGCAGCCCAGGGGGCCAGTCAGATGAGCAGTTCTTC
TRBV19,TRBJ1-5,NA,NA,CASSIVGSNQPQHF,TGTGCCAGTAGTATCGTCGGTTCTAATCAGCCCCAGCATTTT
TRBV6-5,TRBJ2-6,few,NA,CASSYGNSGANVLTF,TGTGCCAGCAGTTACGGAAACTCTGGGGCCAACGTCCTGACTTTC
TRBV27,TRBJ1-5,medium-sized,TRBD1,CASSPGGSNQPQHF,TGTGCCAGCAGCCCAGGGGGCAGCAATCAGCCCCAGCATTTT
TRBV21-1,TRBJ1-5,few,NA,CASSKGEGLGNQPQHF,TGTGCCAGCAGCAAAGGGGAAGGGCTGGGCAATCAGCCCCAGCATTTT
TRBV20-1,TRBJ2-3,few,NA,CTMKWGITDTQYF,TGCACGATGAAGTGGGGGATCACAGATACGCAGTATTTT
TRBV24-1,TRBJ2-1,NA,TRBD2,CATSDFGGGRYNEQFF,TGTGCCACCAGTGATTTTGGGGGAGGGAGGTACAATGAGCAGTTCTTC
TRBV6-2/TRBV6-3,TRBJ1-5,NA,NA,CASSSRRPNSNQPQHF,TGTGCCAGCAGTTCCCGCCGGCCAAATAGCAATCAGCCCCAGCATTTT
TRBV19,TRBJ2-2,NA,NA,CASSRRLLVANTGELFF,TGTGCCAGTAGTAGGAGACTGCTCGTCGCGAACACCGGGGAGCTGTTTTTT
TRBV6-5,TRBJ1-2,NA,NA,CASSYREKSYGYTF,TGTGCCAGCAGTTACAGGGAGAAGAGCTATGGCTACACCTTC
TRBV7-2,TRBJ2-2,NA,NA,CASSLVLAGELFF,TGTGCCAGCAGCTTGGTTTTAGCCGGGGAGCTGTTTTTT
TRBV2,TRBJ2-3,NA,NA,CASSLRGDTQYF,TGTGCCAGCAGTCTAAGAGGAGATACGCAGTATTTT
TRBV20-1,TRBJ2-1,NA,TRBD2,CSAKGPSGRFAMGQFF,TGCAGTGCTAAGGGCCCTAGCGGGAGATTCGCAATGGGGCAGTTCTTC
TRBV10-3,TRBJ1-3,few,TRBD1,CAISGIGTGSGNTIYF,TGTGCCATCAGTGGAATCGGGACAGGGTCTGGAAACACCATATATTTT
TRBV20-1,TRBJ1-3,few,TRBD1,CSAPTQGGSGNTIYF,TGCAGTGCTCCTACCCAGGGGGGAAGTGGAAACACCATATATTTT
TRBV6-5,TRBJ2-5,NA,NA,CASSYWGRGGSRETQYF,TGTGCCAGCAGTTACTGGGGACGGGGTGGTTCGCGGGAGACCCAGTACTTC
TRBV5-4,TRBJ2-5,few,TRBD1,CASSIGQGPETQYF,TGTGCCAGCAGCATAGGACAGGGCCCAGAGACCCAGTACTTC
TRBV2,TRBJ1-6,once,NA,CASSRTSNSPLHF,TGTGCCAGCAGCAGGACATCAAATTCACCCCTCCACTTT
TRBV7-6,TRBJ1-2,once,TRBD1,CASSTGGNYGYTF,TGTGCCAGCAGCACAGGGGGCAACTATGGCTACACCTTC
TRBV24-1,TRBJ2-2,NA,NA,CATSDPQGGRYTGELFF,TGTGCCACCAGTGATCCCCAAGGGGGGCGGTACACCGGGGAGCTGTTTTTT
TRBV27,TRBJ2-5,few,TRBD2,CASSLAGALTQYF,TGTGCCAGCAGTTTAGCGGGAGCCCTGACCCAGTACTTC
TRBV18,TRBJ2-7,NA,TRBD1,CASMGDRVFPLSYEQYF,TGTGCCAGTATGGGGGACAGGGTTTTCCCGCTCTCCTACGAGCAGTACTTC
TRBV7-6,TRBJ2-1,NA,NA,CASSRGRGGEQFF,TGTGCCAGCAGTCGGGGTAGGGGGGGCGAGCAGTTCTTC
TRBV6-2/TRBV6-3,TRBJ2-2,NA,TRBD2,CASRSGSGTGELFF,TGTGCCAGCAGAAGCGGGAGTGGAACCGGGGAGCTGTTTTTT
TRBV20-1,TRBJ2-7,NA,NA,CSASEREQYF,TGCAGTGCTTCGGAGCGCGAGCAGTACTTC